This record covers a single T cell receptor (beta chain). Its antigen remains unidentified. Base qualities were left out, and no much larger clone turns up one base away. This specimen belongs to a study of blood T cell repertoires in COVID-19 (dated by TCRdb to about 2020). Context from the whole study: Collaborator samples came from the United States, Italy and Spain and covered acute and convalescent phases of COVID-19. The prospective study material was composed of cDNA or gDNA derived from T cells, B-cell-depleted T cells, or PBMCs. The repertoires were released in a freely available public database meant as a resource for research on the immune response to SARS-CoV-2. Sample metadata almost always included a de-identified subject ID, COVID-19 status, age in years and sex. The dataset comprised deeply sampled blood TCRbeta repertoires from subjects exposed to, actively infected with, or recovered from COVID-19. The samples were drawn from two sources: the first 160 participants of the ongoing ImmuneRACE study, and 1,254 subjects contributed by 6 global collaborators. Where available, HLA class I and class II types were taken from metadata supplied by the sample provider and were not determined by assay-based typing.

TCRbeta CDR3 regions were amplified from genomic DNA using the immunoSEQ Assay, a bias-controlled multiplex PCR. In the paper's pipeline: Nucleated cell counts per sample were estimated from amplification of reference gene primers within the assay. To quantify the absolute abundance of each unique TCRbeta CDR3 rearrangement, sequence reads were collapsed and filtered. For each sample, productive Simpson clonality was calculated as the square root of Simpson's diversity index over productive rearrangements. Imported from immuneACCESS, the table was reduced by TCRdb to in-frame sequences with V and J called. These copies leave out some clones; in studies compared against another copy, an unresolved V gene accounts for under half, and the cause of the remainder is not known. V and J calls and clone size come straight from that table; D and trimming were deduced from the DNA. In all, the sample holds 250,000 or so clones, and approximately 90% of those were seen once. The leading ten clones occupy roughly 2.9% of the sample.

In the prospective study, participants were about 18 to 100 years old, resided in under 30 geographic areas of the United States, and were enrolled through a virtual design. In the prospective study, participants were assigned to cohorts based on the clinical history participants reported in a screening survey and a study questionnaire. Exposed participants had been in contact with someone with a PCR-confirmed or clinician-diagnosed COVID-19 case within 2 weeks of study entry. Each participant in the prospective study had whole blood, serum and a nasopharyngeal or oropharyngeal swab collected by mobile phlebotomists. Over an approximately 2-month period, participants in the prospective study had the option of providing additional blood draws and questionnaires. Before DNA extraction, prospective study blood samples were shipped either frozen or at room temperature. CDR1 SGHNT and CDR2 YENEEA are derived from the germline V gene. The CDR3 holds 13 amino acids from the cysteine to the phenylalanine. The entry retains the CDR3 DNA only, 39 bases that are in frame from base 1. Deletion took 1 base off V and 8 bases off J, with a span of 9 bases between the germline ends.

Results the study describes overall, beyond this receptor: Clinical and demographic metadata were provided uncurated, with the amount varying by source and participant.

The sequencing sample was made of PBMCs or T cells enriched from blood (not recorded which). The chain couples TRBV11-3 to TRBJ2-1, and possibly TRBD2, on 5 matching bases. The TCR comes from a man between 35 and 55 years old who had been exposed to COVID-19. The CDR3 protein sequence reads: CASSLGGSDEQFF. The base sequence is TGTGCCAGCAGCTTAGGAGGGTCTGATGAGCAGTTCTTC.